The sequence of this T cell receptor beta chain was determined in a study of human T cells and chemical hapten exposure. For the study at large: The upper back received 0.01% DPC by patch testing, with results read at 6 days.

As to time point: patch test 2, 6 weeks after DPC sensitization. Treatment given: therapeutic diphenylcyclopropenone sensitization with weekly scalp DPC. Donation of samples came from alopecia patients who were 18 to 70 years old and suitable for DPC. Unique molecular identifiers were attached to individual cDNA molecules within the library. TCRdb called the RACE reads again in MiXCR, with one record for every CDR3 protein. This table holds tens of thousands of distinct CDR3 sequences, less than 8% found once. The CDR3 contains 14 residues. V was clipped by 8 bases and J by 1 base, with 9 bases between them. Germline CDR1 reads KGHSH; CDR2 reads LQKENI.

The source is a woman in her 30s with alopecia areata. Some clones in this sample may be carry-over from other donors' samples. Sequenced here: whole blood, sampled in connection with sensitization to the hapten diphenylcyclopropenone (DPC). The chain links TRBV18 to TRBJ1-6; D remains ambiguous. DNA of the CDR3: TGTGCCAGCGCCCCTGGTTCCTATAATTCACCCCTCCACTTT. Translating it yields CASAPGSYNSPLHF.